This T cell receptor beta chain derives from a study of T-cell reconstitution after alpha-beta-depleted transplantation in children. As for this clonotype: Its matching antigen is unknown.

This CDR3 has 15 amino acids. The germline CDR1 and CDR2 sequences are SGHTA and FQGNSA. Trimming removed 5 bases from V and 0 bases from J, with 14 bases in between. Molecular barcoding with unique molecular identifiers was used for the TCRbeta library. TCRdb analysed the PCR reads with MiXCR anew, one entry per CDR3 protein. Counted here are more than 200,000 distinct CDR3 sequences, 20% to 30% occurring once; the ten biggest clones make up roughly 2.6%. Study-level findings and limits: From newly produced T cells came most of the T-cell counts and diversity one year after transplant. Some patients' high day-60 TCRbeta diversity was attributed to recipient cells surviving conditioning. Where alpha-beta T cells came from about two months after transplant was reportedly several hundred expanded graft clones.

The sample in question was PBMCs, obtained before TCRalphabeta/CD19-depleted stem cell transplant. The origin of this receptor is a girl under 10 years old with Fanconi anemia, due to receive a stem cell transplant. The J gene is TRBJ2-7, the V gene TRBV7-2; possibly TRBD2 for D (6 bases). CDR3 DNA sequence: TGTGCCAGCAGCCTTGGAACGGGGGTCTCCTACGAGCAGTACTTC. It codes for CASSLGTGVSYEQYF.